At least ten counts were recorded for the clone carrying this T cell receptor (beta chain). The antigen remains undetermined. These data originate in a study of breast tumors, draining lymph nodes, adjacent tissues. Whole-study results and caveats: Tumor TCR diversity was below lymph nodes but above nontumor tissue. Data only fit, rather than demonstrated, lymph node origin of most tumor T cells. The data were judged consistent with most tumor T cells coming from lymph node and expanding in tumor. Luminal-like breast cancer showed significantly higher tumor–nontumor repertoire similarity than basal-like.

Axillary draining lymph nodes of breast cancer patients supplied the node samples. The germline CDR1 and CDR2 sequences are SGHRS and YFSETQ. After removal of 4 bases from V and 8 bases from J, the junction contained 9 bases not matched to a gene. There are 14 residues in the CDR3. TCRdb re-called the multiplex PCR reads through MiXCR, storing one row per CDR3 protein. The table lists around 130,000 distinct CDR3 sequences, about 20% of them singletons. The sample was axillary lymph node tissue. This receptor was identified in a female donor with breast cancer. Some clones in this sample may be carry-over from other donors' samples. This sequence joins TRBV5-1 and TRBJ1-2; 9 bases are shared with TRBD1. CDR3 DNA sequence: TGCGCCAGCAGCAGGACCGGGACAGGGTCCGGCTACACCTTC. This codes for CASSRTGTGSGYTF.